These T cell receptor beta chains were read from a single sample in a study of control samples from healthy donors and cancer patients. Repertoires were generated with immunoSEQ multiplex PCR, while TCRdb's copy carries only in-frame clones and drops some. The sample yields about 51,000 clones, around 80% seen once. The source material was blood. These receptors all come from a man between 65 and 85 years old in good health. Both conserved end residues are part of each CDR3. Each record gives: clone size, V gene, D gene, J gene, CDR3 DNA, CDR3 protein. A D gene is named only where the DNA matches it firmly. The size of a clone is reported for some rows only, either as once, few or many, or as a class for expanded clones.

once	TRBV30	.	TRBJ2-5	TGTGCCTGGAGTGTAGGGCTTATCCAAGAGACCCAGTACTTC	CAWSVGLIQETQYF
.	TRBV6-5	.	TRBJ1-1	TGTGCCAGCAGTTACTCGATAATGGCAGGGATCACTGAAGCTTTCTTT	CASSYSIMAGITEAFF
few	TRBV4-2	TRBD2	TRBJ2-7	TGTGCCAGCAGCCAACCTAGCGGACCCTACGAGCAGTACTTC	CASSQPSGPYEQYF
.	TRBV5-1	.	TRBJ2-1	TGCGCCAGCACGGGGCCAGAAAGCTCCTACAATGAGCAGTTCTTC	CASTGPESSYNEQFF
.	TRBV2	TRBD2	TRBJ2-1	TGTGCCAGCAGTCTAGCGGGAGTCTCGGATGAGCAGTTCTTC	CASSLAGVSDEQFF
.	TRBV5-1	.	TRBJ2-7	TGCGCCAGCAGCTTACAGGGAGTACCCTACGAGCAGTACTTC	CASSLQGVPYEQYF
.	TRBV19	TRBD1	TRBJ2-2	TGTGCCAGTAGAGAAGGGGGCAGGCACGGGGAGCTGTTTTTT	CASREGGRHGELFF
.	TRBV24-1	.	TRBJ2-5	TGTGCCACCAGTGATTTAAAGGGGGTCGAGACCCAGTACTTC	CATSDLKGVETQYF
.	TRBV9	TRBD2	TRBJ2-5	TGTGCCAGCAGCGTAGTGGGGGGGAATCAAGAGACCCAGTACTTC	CASSVVGGNQETQYF
few	TRBV19	TRBD2	TRBJ2-7	TGTGCCAGGTCTACTAGCGGGAGCTCCTACGAGCAGTACTTC	CARSTSGSSYEQYF
.	TRBV5-1	.	TRBJ1-2	TGCGCCAGCAGCTTGCAGGGGAAGGATGGTTACACCTTC	CASSLQGKDGYTF
.	TRBV30	TRBD1	TRBJ1-5	TGTGCCTGGAGTGTACGGGCAGGGGGAGGGTATAGCAATCAGCCCCAGCATTTT	CAWSVRAGGGYSNQPQHF